In its sample, the clone carrying this TCR beta chain was seen many times. Its antigen is still unknown. The CDR3 contains 14 residues. Germline V gives CDR1 DFQATT, CDR2 SNEGSKA (reference sequence). With 0 bases removed from V and 3 bases from J, the gap between germline ends came to 10 bases. The data belong to a study of immune heterogeneity within non-small cell lung tumors. Study-wide background: Of all tumors, 4 turned out to be squamous cell carcinomas, 10 were non-squamous carcinomas and 1 was not otherwise specified.

Template input, which was bulk tumor genomic DNA, totaled roughly 600 ng per sample. During surgery, each primary tumor gave multiple biopsies spaced as far apart as possible. Patients went through curative surgery, and their non-small cell lung cancer was untreated and newly diagnosed. The donors had newly diagnosed non-small cell lung cancer and underwent surgery intended to cure it. Multiplex PCR employing 32 V and 13 J primers generated amplicons of the TCR beta CDR3. TCRdb re-derived calls from the multiplex PCR reads in MiXCR, one entry per CDR3 protein. There are roughly 13,000 distinct CDR3 sequences in the sample; about 25% occur only once, and 13% lies in the top ten. Broader study findings: Higher local tumor mutational burden went with moderately higher local T-cell clonality, R around 0.35. Alongside site-unique high-frequency clones, identical dominant CDR3 beta clonotypes recurred across tumor sites within a patient.

The rearrangement links TRBV20-1 to TRBJ2-3; D ambiguous. This TCR was recovered from a man aged 45 to 65 with non-small cell lung cancer. The sample comprised lung tumor tissue. The DNA for the CDR3 is TGCAGTGCTAGAGAAGCCTCCTGGACAGATACGCAGTATTTT. Translating it yields CSAREASWTDTQYF.